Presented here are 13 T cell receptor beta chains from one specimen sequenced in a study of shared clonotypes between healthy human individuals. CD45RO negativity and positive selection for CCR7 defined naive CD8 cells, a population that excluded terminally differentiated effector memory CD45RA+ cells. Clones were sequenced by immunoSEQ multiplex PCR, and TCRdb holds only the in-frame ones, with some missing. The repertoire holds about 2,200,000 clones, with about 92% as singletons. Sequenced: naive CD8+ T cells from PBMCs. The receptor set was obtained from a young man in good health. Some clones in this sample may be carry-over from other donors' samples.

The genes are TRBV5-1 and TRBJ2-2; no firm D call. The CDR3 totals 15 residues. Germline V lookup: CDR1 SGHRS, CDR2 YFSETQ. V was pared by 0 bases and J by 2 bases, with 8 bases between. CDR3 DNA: TGCGCCAGCAGCTTGGCCCCTAGAAACACCGGGGAGCTGTTTTTT. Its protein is CASSLAPRNTGELFF.

CDR3 bases: TGTGCCAGCAGCTGGCCAGGGGCCCAAGAGACCCAGTACTTC. Translated: CASSWPGAQETQYF. The genes are TRBV7-9 and TRBJ2-5, with D perhaps TRBD1 (6 bases). V was pared by 4 bases and J by 1 base, with 10 bases between. Per the germline V gene, CDR1 is SEHNR and CDR2 is FQNEAQ (reference sequence). The CDR3 has 14 residues.

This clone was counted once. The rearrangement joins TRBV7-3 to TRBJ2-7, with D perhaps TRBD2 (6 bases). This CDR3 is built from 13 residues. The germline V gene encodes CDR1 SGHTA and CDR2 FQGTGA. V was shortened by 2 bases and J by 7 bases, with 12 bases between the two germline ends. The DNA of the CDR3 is TGTGCCAGCAGCTTATCCCTAGCGCTAGAGCAGTACTTC. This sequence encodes CASSLSLALEQYF. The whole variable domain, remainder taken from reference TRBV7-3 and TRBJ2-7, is GAGVSQTPSNKVTEKGKYVELRCDPISGHTALYWYRQSLGQGPEFLIYFQGTGAADDSGLPNDRFFAVRPEGSVSTLKIQRTERGDSAVYLCASSLSLALEQYFGPGTRLTVT.

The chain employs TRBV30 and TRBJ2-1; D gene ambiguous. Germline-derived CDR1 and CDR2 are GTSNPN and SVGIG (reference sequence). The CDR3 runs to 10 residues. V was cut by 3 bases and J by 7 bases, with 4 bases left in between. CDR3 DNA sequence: TGTGCCTGGAGGGTGAATGAGCAGTTCTTC. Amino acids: CAWRVNEQFF.

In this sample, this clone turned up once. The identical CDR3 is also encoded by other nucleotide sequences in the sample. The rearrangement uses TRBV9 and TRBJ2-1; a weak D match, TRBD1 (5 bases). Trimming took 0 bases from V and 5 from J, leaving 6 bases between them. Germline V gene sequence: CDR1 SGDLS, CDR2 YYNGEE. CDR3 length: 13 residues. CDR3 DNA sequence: TGTGCCAGCAGCGTAGGGGGCCACAATGAGCAGTTCTTC. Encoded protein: CASSVGGHNEQFF.

The CDR3 sequence: CASSPDPSGNTIYF. CDR3 DNA: TGTGCCAGTAGCCCCGATCCCTCTGGAAACACCATATATTTT. This chain connects TRBV19 to TRBJ1-3, with unresolved D. Trimming cost V 6 bases and J 0 bases, with 9 bases left between them. This CDR3 is built from 14 residues. In germline, CDR1 is LNHDA, CDR2 SQIVND (reference sequence).

CDR3: CASSEPGLTVEQFF. The CDR3, as DNA: TGCGCCAGCAGTGAGCCAGGGCTAACCGTTGAGCAGTTCTTC. The chain combines TRBV10-2 with TRBJ2-1; tentative D call: TRBD1 (5 bases). This CDR3 is built from 14 residues. The V end was cut by 2 bases, the J end by 9 bases, with 14 bases between. Germline V lookup: CDR1 WSHSY, CDR2 SAAADI.

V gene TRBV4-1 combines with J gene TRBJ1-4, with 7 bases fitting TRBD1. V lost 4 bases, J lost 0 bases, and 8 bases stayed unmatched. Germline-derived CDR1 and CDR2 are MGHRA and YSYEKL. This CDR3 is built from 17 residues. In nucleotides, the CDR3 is TGCGCCAGCAGCCCATTAGGGCAGGGGGCAACTAATGAAAAACTGTTTTTT. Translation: CASSPLGQGATNEKLFF.

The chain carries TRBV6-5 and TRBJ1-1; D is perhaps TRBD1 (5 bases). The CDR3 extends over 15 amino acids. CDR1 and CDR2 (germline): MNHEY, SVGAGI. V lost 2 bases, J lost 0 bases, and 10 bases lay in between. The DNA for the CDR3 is TGTGCCAGCAGTTACCGAATGACAGTGAACACTGAAGCTTTCTTT. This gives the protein CASSYRMTVNTEAFF.

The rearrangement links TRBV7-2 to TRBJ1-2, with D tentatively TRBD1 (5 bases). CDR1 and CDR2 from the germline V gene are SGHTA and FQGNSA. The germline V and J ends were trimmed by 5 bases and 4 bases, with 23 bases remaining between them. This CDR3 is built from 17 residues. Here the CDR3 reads CASSPVGGQGVIYGYTF. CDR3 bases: TGTGCCAGCAGCCCAGTAGGTGGGCAGGGAGTTATCTATGGCTACACCTTC.

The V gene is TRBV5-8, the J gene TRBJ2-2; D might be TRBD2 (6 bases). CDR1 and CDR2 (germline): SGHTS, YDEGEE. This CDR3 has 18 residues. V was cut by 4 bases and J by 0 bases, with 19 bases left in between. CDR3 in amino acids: CASSRGLSWGANTGELFF. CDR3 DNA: TGTGCCAGCAGCCGCGGCTTGTCTTGGGGGGCGAACACCGGGGAGCTGTTTTTT.

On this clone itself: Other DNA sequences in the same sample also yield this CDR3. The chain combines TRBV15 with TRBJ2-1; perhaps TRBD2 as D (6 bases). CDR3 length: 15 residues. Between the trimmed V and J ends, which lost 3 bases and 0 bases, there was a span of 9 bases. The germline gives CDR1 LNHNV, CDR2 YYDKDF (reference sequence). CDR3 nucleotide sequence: TGTGCCACCAGCAGGGGGGGATCCTCCTACAATGAGCAGTTCTTC. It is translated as CATSRGGSSYNEQFF.

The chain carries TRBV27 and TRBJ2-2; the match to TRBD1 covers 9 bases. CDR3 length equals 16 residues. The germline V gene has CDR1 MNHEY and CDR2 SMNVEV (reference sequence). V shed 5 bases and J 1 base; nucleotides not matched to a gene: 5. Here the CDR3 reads CASSPSGQGNTGELFF. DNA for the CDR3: TGTGCCAGCAGTCCTTCGGGACAGGGGAACACCGGGGAGCTGTTTTTT.